The rows below give T cell receptor beta chains drawn from one sample of a study of Ad26.COV2.S vaccination and SARS-CoV-2 variants. Here immunoSEQ multiplex PCR was the method, and the copy in TCRdb shows in-frame clones only, minus some. The table lists 350,000 to 550,000 clones, 75% to 90% of them singletons, with about 2.7% in the top ten. Sample: peripheral blood, taken in a trial of Ad26.COV2.S vaccine versus placebo. All receptors come from a person aged 18-65 years who received the Ad26.COV2.S COVID-19 vaccine or a placebo. The CDR3 runs from the conserved cysteine through the conserved F or W. The D gene is left open where the match is weak. For some rows the clone size is stated as once, few or many, or as a class when expanded; others skip it.

CDR3 protein	CDR3 DNA	V gene	J gene	D gene	clone size
CATRGTGVSYEQYF	TGTGCCACCCGGGGGACAGGGGTCTCCTACGAGCAGTACTTC	TRBV10-3	TRBJ2-7	TRBD1	.
CASSQYRVAGELFF	TGCGCCAGCAGCCAGTACAGGGTCGCCGGGGAGCTGTTTTTT	TRBV4-3	TRBJ2-2	.	once
CASSNYGPAGEQYF	TGTGCCAGCAGCAACTATGGACCCGCCGGCGAGCAGTACTTC	TRBV7-8	TRBJ2-7	.	.
CASSQDSKGEDQPQHF	TGTGCCAGCAGCCAAGATAGTAAGGGGGAAGATCAGCCCCAGCATTTT	TRBV4-2	TRBJ1-5	.	.
CASKENGAGNTIYF	TGTGCCAGCAAAGAGAACGGGGCTGGAAACACCATATATTTT	TRBV25-1	TRBJ1-3	.	.
CASSLRGGQGWNEQFF	TGTGCCAGCAGCTTAAGGGGAGGCCAGGGTTGGAATGAGCAGTTCTTC	TRBV7-3	TRBJ2-1	.	.
CASRGRELFF	TGTGCCAGCAGGGGTCGGGAGCTGTTTTTT	TRBV7-9	TRBJ2-2	.	.
CASSSSRAGNTEAFF	TGTGCCAGCAGTTCCTCGAGGGCAGGGAACACTGAAGCTTTCTTT	TRBV6-6	TRBJ1-1	.	.
CASSYSAGTGYYGYTF	TGTGCCAGCAGTTACTCAGCCGGGACAGGGTACTATGGCTACACCTTC	TRBV6-5	TRBJ1-2	TRBD1	once
CASSPSRADTQYF	TGTGCCAGCTCACCGAGTAGGGCAGATACGCAGTATTTT	TRBV18	TRBJ2-3	.	.
CATLRGNTEAFF	TGTGCCACCCTACGGGGGAACACTGAAGCTTTCTTT	TRBV7-9	TRBJ1-1	.	.
CASRAGQISNQPQHF	TGTGCCAGTAGGGCGGGACAAATTAGCAATCAGCCCCAGCATTTT	TRBV19	TRBJ1-5	.	few
CASSPAGRAGGHEQFF	TGTGCCAGCAGCCCTGCTGGTCGGGCAGGGGGGCATGAGCAGTTCTTC	TRBV3-1/TRBV3-2	TRBJ2-1	.	.
CASSQEVRQPNQPQHF	TGCGCCAGCAGCCAAGAGGTCAGACAACCAAATCAGCCCCAGCATTTT	TRBV4-3	TRBJ1-5	.	.
CASSPPGYVGLTKAFF	TGTGCCAGCAGCCCACCGGGCTACGTCGGTCTCACTAAAGCTTTCTTT	TRBV6-6	TRBJ1-1	.	.